The rows below give T cell receptor beta chains drawn from one sample of a study of cytomegalovirus exposure and HLA in healthy donors. Assay: immunoSEQ multiplex PCR; the TCRdb copy retains only in-frame clones and omits some. This sample yields around 130,000 clones, of which less than 10% are seen a single time; about 6% belongs to the top ten. Sequencing was carried out using PBMCs. The receptors were sampled from a woman in her thirties or forties in good health and CMV-seropositive. The CDR3 runs from the conserved cysteine through the conserved F or W. Fields, in order: J gene, D gene, clone size, V gene, CDR3 protein, CDR3 DNA. A D gene is named only where the DNA matches it firmly. A clone size is listed for some rows: how often the clone was seen (once, few, many), or a class if it is expanded.

>TRBJ2-2|TRBD2|-|TRBV5-4
CASSSAGGLNTGELFF
TGTGCCAGCAGCTCCGCGGGGGGGCTGAACACCGGGGAGCTGTTTTTT
>TRBJ1-2|TRBD1|-|TRBV6-5
CASSYSGQGAGGYTF
TGTGCCAGCAGTTACTCAGGACAGGGGGCAGGTGGCTACACCTTC
>TRBJ2-7|TRBD1|few|TRBV28
CASSLTTGMTYEQYF
TGTGCCAGCAGTTTGACGACAGGGATGACCTACGAGCAGTACTTC
>TRBJ1-2|TRBD1|-|TRBV7-6
CASSPGQFYGYTF
TGTGCCAGCAGCCCGGGACAGTTCTATGGCTACACCTTC
>TRBJ2-5|TRBD1|-|TRBV27
CASSQKSTGGQETQYF
TGTGCCAGCAGTCAAAAGAGTACAGGGGGCCAAGAGACCCAGTACTTC
>TRBJ1-2|-|-|TRBV18
CASSPRSGPNYGYTF
TGTGCCAGCTCACCACGGTCAGGCCCTAACTATGGCTACACCTTC
>TRBJ2-1|-|few|TRBV27
CARDNPYNEQFF
TGTGCCAGGGACAATCCCTACAATGAGCAGTTCTTC
>TRBJ1-4|-|-|TRBV5-5
CASSLTPAEATNEKLFF
TGTGCCAGCAGCTTGACCCCTGCAGAGGCAACTAATGAAAAACTGTTTTTT
>TRBJ2-1|TRBD1|-|TRBV4-1
CASSQTGTGVYNEQFF
TGCGCCAGCAGCCAAACCGGGACAGGGGTCTACAATGAGCAGTTCTTC
>TRBJ1-2|-|few|TRBV6-5
CASTLGGGQPYGYTF
TGTGCCAGCACTTTGGGGGGGGGACAACCCTATGGCTACACCTTC
>TRBJ2-7|TRBD1|few|TRBV6-1
CASSEARGQGSYEQYF
TGTGCCAGCAGTGAAGCCCGCGGACAGGGGTCCTACGAGCAGTACTTC
>TRBJ1-1|-|-|TRBV10-1
CASSESYAGEDEAFF
TGCGCCAGCAGTGAGTCGTACGCGGGGGAGGATGAAGCTTTCTTT
>TRBJ1-1|-|few|TRBV5-1
CASSDTGSTTEAFF
TGCGCCAGCAGCGATACAGGGTCGACCACTGAAGCTTTCTTT
>TRBJ1-1|-|few|TRBV27
CASSLYGGRMNTEAFF
TGTGCCAGCAGTTTATACGGGGGGCGGATGAACACTGAAGCTTTCTTT
>TRBJ2-1|TRBD1|few|TRBV5-1
CASSPGQGVYNEQFF
TGCGCCAGCAGCCCCGGACAGGGGGTTTACAATGAGCAGTTCTTC
>TRBJ1-1|TRBD1|few|TRBV12-5
CASGHTRDRGYGAFF
TGTGCTAGTGGCCATACTCGAGACAGGGGGTATGGAGCTTTCTTT
>TRBJ1-4|-|few|TRBV6-1
CASSEARSGGSLGKLFF
TGTGCCAGCAGTGAAGCGCGATCAGGAGGTTCGTTGGGAAAACTGTTTTTT
>TRBJ2-7|TRBD1|few|TRBV25-1
CASSEYGQGTHEQYF
TGTGCCAGCAGTGAATATGGACAGGGTACCCACGAGCAGTACTTC
>TRBJ2-1|-|-|TRBV4-1
CASTTRDSHNEQFF
TGCGCCAGTACGACTCGGGACTCACACAATGAGCAGTTCTTC
>TRBJ1-1|-|few|TRBV5-4
CASSLNYLNTEAFF
TGTGCCAGCAGCTTGAACTACTTGAACACTGAAGCTTTCTTT
>TRBJ2-1|TRBD2|-|TRBV4-1
CASSSGEGLAETGEQFF
TGCGCCAGCAGTTCCGGGGAGGGACTAGCCGAAACCGGAGAGCAGTTCTTC
>TRBJ2-7|TRBD1|-|TRBV7-6
CASSPRTGEGEQYF
TGTGCCAGCAGCCCCCGGACAGGGGAGGGCGAGCAGTACTTC
>TRBJ2-7|-|-|TRBV28
CASSFGAKGYEQYF
TGTGCCAGCAGTTTTGGGGCAAAAGGCTACGAGCAGTACTTC
>TRBJ1-1|-|few|TRBV19
CASSSNTEAFF
TGTGCCAGTTCATCGAACACTGAAGCTTTCTTT
>TRBJ2-1|TRBD1|-|TRBV7-9
CASSSTTGTGSYNEQFF
TGTGCCAGCAGTTCGACAACCGGGACAGGGTCATACAATGAGCAGTTCTTC
>TRBJ1-1|-|-|TRBV11-1
CASSEGHVNTEAFF
TGTGCCAGCAGCGAGGGACACGTGAACACTGAAGCTTTCTTT
>TRBJ1-5|-|-|TRBV7-9
CASSNTGGNQPQHF
TGTGCCAGCAGCAACACCGGGGGCAATCAGCCCCAGCATTTT
>TRBJ2-5|-|few|TRBV19
CASSIPGAGAETQYF
TGTGCCAGTAGTATCCCTGGAGCAGGGGCTGAGACCCAGTACTTC
>TRBJ2-7|-|few|TRBV5-1
CASSLLGGTYEQYF
TGCGCCAGCAGCCTGCTAGGAGGCACCTACGAGCAGTACTTT
>TRBJ2-7|TRBD1|-|TRBV28
CASTLAGGARNYEQYF
TGTGCCAGCACCCTCGCAGGGGGAGCTAGGAACTACGAGCAGTACTTC
>TRBJ1-2|TRBD1|few|TRBV7-6
CASSMGGQNYGYTF
TGTGCCAGCAGCATGGGGGGACAGAACTATGGCTACACCTTC
>TRBJ2-1|-|few|TRBV7-3
CASSLRDTYNEQFF
TGTGCCAGCAGCTTACGGGACACCTACAATGAGCAGTTCTTC
>TRBJ1-2|-|few|TRBV4-1
CASSRGGLEGYTF
TGCGCCAGCAGCCGAGGTGGACTGGAGGGCTACACCTTC
>TRBJ2-7|-|-|TRBV2
CASSSGSAGGYEQYF
TGTGCCAGCAGCTCCGGAAGCGCAGGGGGGTACGAGCAGTACTTC
>TRBJ2-7|-|-|TRBV6-6
CASTPSSSYEQYF
TGTGCCAGCACCCCTTCGAGCTCCTACGAGCAGTACTTC
>TRBJ2-7|-|-|TRBV5-4
CASSSNSYEQYF
TGTGCCAGCAGTTCTAACTCCTACGAGCAGTACTTC
>TRBJ1-3|-|few|TRBV6-1
CASSTPHSGNTIYF
TGTGCCAGCAGCACACCACACTCTGGAAACACCATATATTTT
>TRBJ1-5|TRBD1|few|TRBV18
CASSTGQGRNQPQHF
TGTGCCAGCTCAACGGGACAGGGGAGAAATCAGCCCCAGCATTTT
>TRBJ1-2|-|few|TRBV6-5
CASRSQGLYGYTF
TGTGCCAGCAGATCTCAGGGGCTCTATGGCTACACCTTC
>TRBJ2-7|TRBD1|few|TRBV29-1
CSVDTSYDRGYEQYF
TGCAGCGTTGATACTAGCTATGACAGGGGCTACGAGCAGTACTTC
>TRBJ2-2|TRBD2|few|TRBV19
CASSSGGAGNTGELFF
TGTGCCAGTTCTAGCGGGGGGGCCGGGAACACCGGGGAGCTGTTTTTT
>TRBJ2-7|-|few|TRBV18
CASSPAELREQYF
TGTGCCAGCTCACCAGCGGAATTGAGGGAGCAGTACTTC